The clone carrying this TCR beta chain was observed a handful of times. Its specificity is unknown. The authors made TCR cDNA by 5'RACE template switching, adding a universal primer site and UMIs. TCRdb used MiXCR to reprocess the 5' RACE reads, holding one entry per CDR3 protein. The sample includes roughly 500,000 distinct CDR3 sequences, around 21% of them seen just once. These data are taken from a study of T cells after yellow fever vaccination. General study findings and limits: Relatively few clonotypes were ones that appeared in both CD4 and CD8 compartments. Most primary-vaccination clones recurred post-booster (roughly 96% CD4, over 70% CD8). Repertoires obtained by FACS sorting could include abundant clonotypes that entered as contaminants from the bulk population.

The germline V gene has CDR1 SGDLS and CDR2 YYNGEE. The CDR3 spans 16 residues. V lost 4 bases to trimming and J lost 3 bases, with 16 bases between them. The sequence was obtained from a young man who received the YFV17D yellow fever vaccine. The sequenced sample was PBMCs, obtained 15 days after the yellow fever booster vaccination. The genes are TRBV9 and TRBJ2-2; a possible D gene is TRBD2 (6 bases). CDR3 nucleotides: TGTGCCAGCAGCCCGGGTGGAGGGGTAGACACCGGGGAGCTGTTTTTT. Its translation: CASSPGGGVDTGELFF. Full variable domain (missing parts from reference TRBV9 and TRBJ2-2): DSGVTQTPKHLITATGQRVTLRCSPRSGDLSVYWYQQSLDQGLQFLIQYYNGEERAKGNILERFSAQQFPDLHSELNLSSLELGDSALYFCASSPGGGVDTGELFFGEGSRLTVL.